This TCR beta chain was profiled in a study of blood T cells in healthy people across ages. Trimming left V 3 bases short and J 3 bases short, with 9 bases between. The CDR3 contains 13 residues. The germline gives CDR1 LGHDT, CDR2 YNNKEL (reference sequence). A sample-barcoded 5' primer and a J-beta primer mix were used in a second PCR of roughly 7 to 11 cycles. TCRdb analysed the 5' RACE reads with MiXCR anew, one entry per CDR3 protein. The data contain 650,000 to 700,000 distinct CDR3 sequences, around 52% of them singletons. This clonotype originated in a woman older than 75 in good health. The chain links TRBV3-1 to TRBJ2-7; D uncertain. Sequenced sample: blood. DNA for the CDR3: TGTGCCAGCAGCCATGACCGATTCTACGAGCAGTACTTC. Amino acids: CASSHDRFYEQYF.